Shown below are 24 T cell receptor beta chains from a single sample sequenced in a study of blood T cell repertoires in COVID-19. Clones were sequenced by immunoSEQ multiplex PCR, and TCRdb holds only the in-frame ones, with some missing. The top ten hold about 7% of the sample, which has approximately 260,000 clones, about 90% seen once. The sample taken for sequencing was peripheral blood. The source of these receptors is a man between 60 and 70 years old who had recovered from COVID-19.

This chain links TRBV5-5 with TRBJ2-1; perhaps TRBD1 as D (6 bases). V gave up 6 bases and J gave up 6 bases, with 22 bases separating them. Germline CDR1 SGHKS, CDR2 YYEKEE (reference sequence). There are 16 residues in the CDR3. CDR3 sequence reads: CASKFNPGVGVNEQFF. The DNA for the CDR3 is TGTGCCAGCAAATTCAACCCAGGGGTTGGGGTCAATGAGCAGTTCTTC.

The chain has TRBV27 and TRBJ2-5; D uncertain. V was shortened by 7 bases and J by 4 bases, with 13 bases between the two germline ends. The CDR3 consists of 13 residues. Germline lookup yields CDR1 MNHEY and CDR2 SMNVEV (reference sequence). The CDR3 DNA is TGTGCCAGCAAGTTTAGTTCCGGAGAGACCCAGTACTTC. Translating it yields CASKFSSGETQYF.

The chain carries TRBV6-5 and TRBJ1-2; no clear D. Trimming took 6 bases from V and 2 from J, leaving 4 bases between them. The CDR3 is 11 residues long. Germline V CDR1 and CDR2: MNHEY, SVGAGI. The CDR3 loop reads CASSKNYGYTF. The CDR3 nucleotides are TGTGCCAGCAGCAAAAACTATGGCTACACCTTC.

There are a few counts of this clone. The chain recombines TRBV30 with TRBJ2-3; 8 bases map to TRBD2. The germline V gene has CDR1 GTSNPN and CDR2 SVGIG (reference sequence). The CDR3 consists of 19 residues. Unmatched junction bases numbered 24, after V lost 0 bases and J lost 10 bases. For the CDR3, the DNA is TGTGCCTGGAGTGTGTTTAGCGGGGAGCTACTGGGACAAGCAGTAGCGCAGTATTTT. This gives the protein CAWSVFSGELLGQAVAQYF.

The chain couples TRBV18 to TRBJ2-1; the match to TRBD1 covers 10 bases. The CDR3 sequence is 15 residues long. V dropped 3 bases and J dropped 4; count of bases not matched to a gene: 3. Germline CDR1 KGHSH, CDR2 LQKENI. The CDR3 nucleotides are TGTGCCAGCTCACCCGGACAGGGGGGATACAATGAGCAGTTCTTC. Residues: CASSPGQGGYNEQFF.

A single count supports this clone. The chain employs TRBV4-2 and TRBJ2-6; the match to TRBD1 covers 7 bases. The CDR3 has 17 residues. V trimming: 1 base; J trimming: 4 bases; junction bases outside the gene matches: 7. In germline, CDR1 is LGHNA, CDR2 YNFKEQ. CDR3 residues: CASSQGARGPGANVLTF. CDR3 in DNA: TGTGCCAGCAGCCAAGGCGCTAGGGGGCCGGGGGCCAACGTCCTGACTTTC.

The chain uses TRBV5-1 and TRBJ1-1, with 7 positions matching TRBD1. V trimming: 3 bases; J trimming: 4 bases; junction bases outside the gene matches: 9. The CDR3 spans 15 residues. Germline CDR1 reads SGHRS; CDR2 reads YFSETQ. The CDR3 loop is CASSSSGTGVTEAFF. The CDR3, as DNA: TGCGCCAGCAGCTCGAGCGGAACAGGGGTCACTGAAGCTTTCTTT.

As concerns this clone: Other nucleotide sequences from this sample produce the same CDR3. V usage is TRBV5-1 and J usage is TRBJ1-6, with 7 nucleotides matching TRBD1. From germline, CDR1 is SGHRS and CDR2 YFSETQ. V gave up 2 bases and J gave up 5 bases; unmatched junction bases: 1. This CDR3 has 14 residues. Here the CDR3 reads CASSFGTDNSPLHF. The CDR3 region has the DNA TGCGCCAGCAGCTTTGGGACAGATAATTCACCCCTCCACTTT.

The V call is TRBV7-9, the J call TRBJ1-1; 8 bases match TRBD1. From germline, CDR1 is SEHNR and CDR2 FQNEAQ (reference sequence). J was trimmed by 5 bases and V by 4 bases; bases with no gene match: 6. This CDR3 is built from 14 residues. The CDR3 DNA sequence: TGTGCCAGCAGCTCCCAGGGGGCGCGGACTGAAGCTTTCTTT. It yields the protein CASSSQGARTEAFF.

The chain recombines TRBV3-1 (or the pseudogene TRBV3-2) with TRBJ2-1, with 9 bases that match TRBD1. The CDR3 is made up of 16 amino acids. Germline CDR1 LGHDT, CDR2 YNNKEL (reference sequence). The junction had 6 bases not matched to a gene; V was cut back by 1 base and J by 5 bases. CDR3 residues: CASSQAGRTGDNEQFF. The CDR3, as DNA: TGTGCCAGCAGCCAAGCGGGGAGGACAGGGGACAATGAGCAGTTCTTC.

The CDR3 bases are TGTGCCACCGGGGATACAGACCGCGGAGGGGGCTACACCTTC. It translates to CATGDTDRGGGYTF. J is TRBJ1-2 and V is TRBV27; D unresolved. Trimming took off 10 bases at V and 8 bases at J, with 23 bases between the two ends. Germline assignment: CDR1 MNHEY and CDR2 SMNVEV (reference sequence). This CDR3 comprises 14 residues.

This rearrangement joins TRBV24-1 to TRBJ2-3; possibly TRBD2 for D (5 bases). V lost 9 bases, J lost 0 bases, and 18 bases lay in between. The V gene's germline CDR1 is KGHDR and CDR2 SFDVKD. The CDR3 has 16 residues. CDR3 DNA sequence: TGTGCCACCGCCGTCCAGGCCGGGATGAGCACAGATACGCAGTATTTT. Translation: CATAVQAGMSTDTQYF.

V usage is TRBV9 and J usage is TRBJ2-5; TRBD2 matches 9 bases. Germline V gene data show CDR1 as SGDLS and CDR2 as YYNGEE. There are 15 residues in the CDR3. The V gene end was trimmed by 1 base and the J gene end by 4 bases; junction bases not matched to a gene: 5. Here the CDR3 reads CASSVLAGLGETQYF. CDR3 DNA sequence: TGTGCCAGCAGCGTACTAGCGGGGCTAGGAGAGACCCAGTACTTC. The whole variable domain, remainder taken from reference TRBV9 and TRBJ2-5, is DSGVTQTPKHLITATGQRVTLRCSPRSGDLSVYWYQQSLDQGLQFLIQYYNGEERAKGNILERFSAQQFPDLHSELNLSSLELGDSALYFCASSVLAGLGETQYFGPGTRLLVL.

This chain uses TRBV28 with TRBJ1-2; 7 bases align to TRBD1. The CDR3 extends over 13 amino acids. Germline assignment: CDR1 MDHEN and CDR2 SYDVKM. V shed 6 bases and J 6 bases; nucleotides not matched to a gene: 7. In DNA, the CDR3 is TGTGCCAGCAGCTTGGACAGGTGGGATGGCTACACCTTC. Encoded protein: CASSLDRWDGYTF.

V usage is TRBV3-1 (or the pseudogene TRBV3-2) and J usage is TRBJ2-7; 8 bases map to TRBD1. From germline, CDR1 is LGHDT and CDR2 YNNKEL (reference sequence). The CDR3 contains 12 residues. V was pared by 4 bases and J by 5 bases, with 1 base of the junction left unmatched. CDR3 in DNA: TGTGCCAGCAGCCCGACAGGGGACGAGCAGTACTTC. It translates to CASSPTGDEQYF.

This clone has just one count. The chain combines TRBV19 with TRBJ2-1; D is uncertain. CDR3 length: 13 amino acids. With 7 bases removed from V and 5 bases from J, the gap between germline ends came to 12 bases. The germline CDR1 and CDR2 sequences are LNHDA and SQIVND (reference sequence). The CDR3: CASTPQRDNEQFF. Here the CDR3 DNA reads TGTGCCAGTACTCCCCAGCGTGACAATGAGCAGTTCTTC.

The J gene is TRBJ2-5, the V gene TRBV2; 8 bases map to TRBD2. The CDR3 is made up of 16 amino acids. Per germline, CDR1 SNHLY and CDR2 FYNNEI. The junction had 11 bases not matched to a gene; V was cut back by 6 bases and J by 2 bases. The CDR3 region has the DNA TGTGCCAGCAGCGTCCGACGGGGGGGTGGGCAAGAGACCCAGTACTTC. Its protein is CASSVRRGGGQETQYF. The full variable domain, completed using reference TRBV2 and TRBJ2-5, is EPEVTQTPSHQVTQMGQEVILRCVPISNHLYFYWYRQILGQKVEFLVSFYNNEISEKSEIFDDQFSVERPDGSNFTLKIRSTKLEDSAMYFCASSVRRGGGQETQYFGPGTRLLVL.

J is TRBJ1-2 and V is TRBV5-1; 10 nucleotides match TRBD1. The CDR3 contains 14 residues. V shed 3 bases, J shed 8 bases, and the junction held 7 bases outside the gene matches. From germline, CDR1 is SGHRS and CDR2 YFSETQ. CDR3 loop: CASSYRQGAEGYTF. The CDR3 DNA reads as TGCGCCAGCAGCTATCGACAGGGGGCGGAAGGCTACACCTTC. Combining the CDR3 with reference TRBV5-1 and TRBJ1-2 gives the whole variable domain KAGVTQTPRYLIKTRGQQVTLSCSPISGHRSVSWYQQTPGQGLQFLFEYFSETQRNKGNFPGRFSGRQFSNSRSEMNVSTLELGDSALYLCASSYRQGAEGYTFGSGTRLTVV.

This chain joins TRBV15 and TRBJ1-2, with D unclear. V dropped 0 bases and J dropped 3 bases, with 8 bases sitting between them. This CDR3 is built from 14 residues. From germline, CDR1 is LNHNV and CDR2 YYDKDF (reference sequence). CDR3 protein: CATSRDLDYYGYTF. CDR3 sequence (DNA): TGTGCCACCAGCAGAGATTTGGACTACTATGGCTACACCTTC.

As DNA, the CDR3 is TGTGCCATCAAGGAGGGACAGACTAACTATGGCTACACCTTC. Its translation: CAIKEGQTNYGYTF. V usage is TRBV10-3 and J usage is TRBJ1-2; 7 positions agree with TRBD1. With V trimmed by 7 bases and J by 0 bases, 5 bases remained unmatched. Germline V CDR1 and CDR2: ENHRY, SYGVKD. The CDR3 totals 14 residues.

This chain links TRBV7-8 with TRBJ2-1; D is undetermined. Per the germline V gene, CDR1 is SGHVS and CDR2 is FQNEAQ. V was cut by 5 bases and J by 8 bases, with 7 bases left in between. CDR3 length equals 11 residues. CDR3 residues: CASSPRHEQFF. The CDR3 coding sequence is TGTGCCAGCAGCCCCAGGCATGAGCAGTTCTTC.

The rearrangement links TRBV18 to TRBJ2-1, with 10 bases lining up with TRBD2. The CDR3 runs to 17 residues. The ends lost 3 bases at V and 9 bases at J; junction bases unmatched: 14. CDR1 and CDR2 (germline): KGHSH, LQKENI. The chain's CDR3 is CASSPTLGAGGPSEQFF. In DNA form, the CDR3 reads TGTGCCAGCTCACCCACCTTAGGAGCGGGGGGGCCTAGTGAGCAGTTCTTC.

The chain has TRBV5-4 and TRBJ1-6; D is possibly TRBD1 (5 bases). V was shortened by 0 bases and J by 7 bases, with 5 bases between the two germline ends. The V gene's germline CDR1 is SGHNT and CDR2 YYREEE (reference sequence). The CDR3 is 13 amino acids. The CDR3 is CASSLGQNSPLHF. The CDR3 DNA is TGTGCCAGCAGCTTGGGACAGAATTCACCCCTCCACTTT.

V and J are TRBV6-5 and TRBJ2-3, with 14 bases lining up with TRBD2. This CDR3 contains 14 residues. Unmatched junction bases numbered 9, after V lost 6 bases and J lost 13 bases. Germline CDR1 MNHEY, CDR2 SVGAGI. The CDR3 reads CASRMTSGGVSEYF. In DNA form, the CDR3 reads TGTGCCAGCAGGATGACTAGCGGGGGGGTTTCAGAGTATTTT.